This T cell receptor (beta chain) stems from a study of blood T cell repertoires in COVID-19. The overall study: Sources were T cells, B-cell-depleted T cells, or PBMCs; the material itself was cDNA or gDNA.

Authors' analysis steps: Researchers report that nucleated cell counts were estimated from reference gene primer amplification. Profiling relied on immunoSEQ multiplex PCR, and the TCRdb table lists in-frame clones only, not all of them. That table supplies the V and J calls and clone size; D and trimming were determined from the DNA. The sample contains about 110,000 clones, about 93% of which appear only once. Germline CDR1 is MGHRA and CDR2 is YSYEKL. This CDR3 contains 15 residues. Trimming removed 1 base from V and 8 bases from J, with 17 bases in between. The clonotype originates from a woman in her 30s with acute or convalescent COVID-19. Material: peripheral blood. This chain uses TRBV4-1 with TRBJ1-2, with a tentative D call TRBD1 (5 bases). The CDR3 is CASSQVDTLPRGYTF. Here the CDR3 DNA reads TGCGCCAGCAGCCAAGTGGACACGCTGCCCCGGGGCTACACCTTC.